Listed here is a single T cell receptor beta chain. Its specificity is unknown. This record comes from a study of CD4+ T cells in melanoma. General study points: A reported correlation linked neoantigen-specific CD4+ T cells to CD8+, macrophage and B cell function. In melanoma, neoantigen-specific CD4+ T cells reportedly differed in differentiation state.

The method was immunoSEQ multiplex PCR; TCRdb's version includes in-frame clones alone and lacks a portion of them. The table has a few thousand clones, around 73% seen once. The sequenced sample consisted of tumor tissue. This TCR was recovered from a human donor with melanoma.

The CDR3 DNA follows: TGCGCCAGCAGCCAAGATGGGGCAGGGGGCACAGATACGCAGTATTTT. As protein: CASSQDGAGGTDTQYF. The V and J genes are TRBV4-1 and TRBJ2-3; weak D call: TRBD1 (6 bases). Germline assignment: CDR1 MGHRA and CDR2 YSYEKL. The CDR3 spans 16 residues. The V end lost 0 bases, the J end lost 1 base, and 11 bases lay between the germline ends.